Below are 19 T cell receptor beta chains sequenced from a single sample in a study of cytomegalovirus exposure and HLA in healthy donors. A multiplex PCR was run with 60 Vbeta primers and 13 Jbeta primers. The data were produced by immunoSEQ multiplex PCR, yet TCRdb's version contains in-frame clones alone and is incomplete. The table includes fewer than 140,000 clones, more than 60% detected once. Sample: PBMCs. These receptors all come from a woman aged 45-59 years in good health and CMV-seropositive.

The chain uses TRBV4-2 and TRBJ2-2; tentatively, D is TRBD1 (5 bases). Trimming stripped 2 bases from V and 5 bases from J, with 18 bases between. CDR3 length equals 17 residues. In germline, CDR1 is LGHNA, CDR2 YNFKEQ. The DNA for the CDR3 is TGTGCCAGCAGCCAATTTCGAGAAGGACAAAGAACCGGGGAGCTGTTTTTT. Translation: CASSQFREGQRTGELFF.

This clone was counted between two and nine times. The J gene is TRBJ1-5, the V gene TRBV28; possible D gene TRBD1, 6 bases. This CDR3 contains 17 residues. Trimming removed 3 bases at V and 2 bases at J, with 17 bases between. Germline values: CDR1 MDHEN, CDR2 SYDVKM. Here the CDR3 reads CASSLINQGLGNQPQHF. The CDR3 DNA is TGTGCCAGCAGTTTGATTAACCAGGGGTTGGGCAATCAGCCCCAGCATTTT.

The chain has TRBV11-3 and TRBJ2-3, with D possibly TRBD2 on 5 matching bases. V was pared by 5 bases and J by 1 base, with 10 bases between. From germline, CDR1 is SGHNT and CDR2 YENEEA. The CDR3 consists of 14 residues. The CDR3 nucleotides are TGTGCCAGCAGCATTGACGGGGGCACAGATACGCAGTATTTT. Encoded protein: CASSIDGGTDTQYF.

The V gene is TRBV5-1, the J gene TRBJ1-1; a possible D gene is TRBD1 (6 bases). This CDR3 comprises 15 residues. Germline assignment: CDR1 SGHRS and CDR2 YFSETQ. With 0 bases removed from V and 4 bases from J, the gap between germline ends came to 13 bases. The CDR3: CASSLEQGVSTEAFF. For the CDR3, the DNA is TGCGCCAGCAGCTTGGAACAGGGAGTGAGCACTGAAGCTTTCTTT.

This clone appeared a few times. The same CDR3 arises from other DNA sequences in this sample as well. This chain connects TRBV30 to TRBJ1-5, with D possibly TRBD1 on 6 matching bases. The germline CDR1 and CDR2 sequences are GTSNPN and SVGIG (reference sequence). Trimming cost V 5 bases and J 4 bases, with 9 bases left between them. The CDR3 contains 12 residues. The CDR3: CAWSGQNQPQHF. In nucleotides, the CDR3 is TGTGCCTGGTCGGGACAAAATCAGCCCCAGCATTTT.

The rearrangement joins TRBV7-8 to TRBJ1-2; weak D call: TRBD1 (6 bases). The germline V gene has CDR1 SGHVS and CDR2 FQNEAQ. The length of the CDR3 is 16 residues. Between the trimmed V and J ends, which lost 5 bases and 3 bases, there was a span of 19 bases. The CDR3 loop reads CASSKNRGGGDYGYTF. CDR3 bases: TGTGCCAGCAGCAAAAACCGAGGTGGGGGCGACTATGGCTACACCTTC. The full variable domain, completed using reference TRBV7-8 and TRBJ1-2, is GAGVSQSPRYKVAKRGQDVALRCDPISGHVSLFWYQQALGQGPEFLTYFQNEAQLDKSGLPSDRFFAERPEGSVSTLKIQRTQQEDSAVYLCASSKNRGGGDYGYTFGSGTRLTVV.

V gene TRBV6-5 combines with J gene TRBJ1-5; the D is unclear. The CDR3 covers 15 residues. The germline V and J ends were trimmed by 0 bases and 3 bases, with 9 bases remaining between them. CDR1 MNHEY and CDR2 SVGAGI come from the germline V gene. CDR3 DNA: TGTGCCAGCAGTTACTCTGGCCAGGACAATCAGCCCCAGCATTTT. Protein: CASSYSGQDNQPQHF.

The chain carries TRBV9 and TRBJ2-3; 14 bases are a match to TRBD2. This CDR3 has 16 amino acids. The junction had 3 bases not matched to a gene; V was cut back by 5 bases and J by 1 base. Germline assignment: CDR1 SGDLS and CDR2 YYNGEE. The CDR3 DNA sequence: TGTGCCAGCAGTCGGACTAGCGGGGGGCGCACAGATACGCAGTATTTT. Amino acids: CASSRTSGGRTDTQYF.

This clone is labeled medium-sized (0.01 to 0.1%). CDR3 nucleotides: TGTGCCATCAGTGAGTTCTGGCCCGGGACAGGGGGCTACTATGGCTACACCTTC. This translates into CAISEFWPGTGGYYGYTF. The chain uses TRBV10-3 and TRBJ1-2, with 12 bases aligning to TRBD1. CDR1 and CDR2 (germline): ENHRY, SYGVKD. Germline trimming cut 1 base from V and 3 bases from J; bases unmatched to any gene: 9. The CDR3 has 18 residues.

Only a few counts were recorded for this clone. V and J are TRBV9 and TRBJ1-1, with 7 nucleotides matching TRBD1. V gave up 3 bases and J gave up 3 bases; unmatched junction bases: 8. Per the germline V gene, CDR1 is SGDLS and CDR2 is YYNGEE. The CDR3 covers 15 residues. CDR3 in amino acids: CASSAGGWDDTEAFF. The CDR3 DNA sequence: TGTGCCAGCAGCGCAGGGGGGTGGGATGACACTGAAGCTTTCTTT.

The CDR3 here is CASSYRGNQPQHF. The CDR3 DNA sequence: TGTGCCAGCAGTTACAGGGGGAATCAGCCCCAGCATTTT. The chain joins TRBV28 to TRBJ1-5, with 8 bases fitting TRBD1. Germline loops: CDR1 MDHEN, CDR2 SYDVKM. This CDR3 region has 13 residues. Losses at the gene ends were 4 bases for V and 4 bases for J; bases not matched to a gene: 0.

The chain combines TRBV28 with TRBJ2-7; a possible D gene is TRBD1 (6 bases). The germline V gene encodes CDR1 MDHEN and CDR2 SYDVKM. The germline V and J ends were trimmed by 6 bases and 0 bases, with 15 bases remaining between them. This CDR3 is 15 amino acids long. The CDR3 nucleotides are TGTGCCAGCAGGTTAGACAGGACGCTCTCCTACGAGCAGTACTTC. This encodes CASRLDRTLSYEQYF. Full variable domain (remainder filled in from reference TRBV28 and TRBJ2-7): DVKVTQSSRYLVKRTGEKVFLECVQDMDHENMFWYRQDPGLGLRLIYFSYDVKMKEKGDIPEGYSVSREKKERFSLILESASTNQTSMYLCASRLDRTLSYEQYFGPGTRLTVT.

The rearrangement uses TRBV6-6 and TRBJ2-5, with 7 bases that match TRBD2. The J call may be mistaken, given a closer DNA end match to TRBJ2-7. This CDR3 is built from 13 residues. The germline V gene has CDR1 MNHNY and CDR2 SVGAGI (reference sequence). CDR3 bases: TGTGCCAGCAGTCGGGACTATACCTACGAGCAGTACTTC. Encoded protein: CASSRDYTYEQYF.

The chain recombines TRBV4-1 with TRBJ2-7, with 7 positions matching TRBD1. J was trimmed by 2 bases and V by 0 bases; bases with no gene match: 10. CDR3 length: 17 residues. CDR1 is MGHRA, CDR2 YSYEKL, per germline. Here the CDR3 reads CASSQDMGDSQPYEQYF. CDR3 sequence (DNA): TGCGCCAGCAGCCAAGATATGGGGGACAGTCAGCCCTACGAGCAGTACTTC.

The rearrangement joins TRBV6-1 to TRBJ2-1; TRBD2 aligns across 10 bases. The CDR3 spans 19 residues. Germline assignment: CDR1 MNHNS and CDR2 SASEGT. Trimming removed 1 base from V and 4 bases from J; junction bases left unmatched: 13. CDR3 protein: CASSEVTSGVTKKYNEQFF. The DNA of the CDR3 is TGTGCCAGCAGTGAAGTCACTAGCGGGGTGACGAAAAAATACAATGAGCAGTTCTTC.

This clone was observed a handful of times. The genes are TRBV5-6 and TRBJ1-2; 8 nucleotides agree with TRBD1. V shed 1 base and J 8 bases; nucleotides not matched to a gene: 7. The germline CDR1 and CDR2 sequences are SGHDT and YYEEEE. The length of the CDR3 is 14 residues. The CDR3 DNA is TGTGCCAGCAGCTTGCTCCAGGGGGCTGAAGGCTACACCTTC. Protein product: CASSLLQGAEGYTF.

On this clone itself: Germline is not matched at one junction end, which may reflect a read error. The V and J genes are TRBV7-7 and TRBJ1-1; 7 nucleotides align to TRBD1. This CDR3 spans 13 amino acids. The germline V gene has CDR1 SSHAT and CDR2 FNYEAQ (reference sequence). The DNA for the CDR3 is TGTGCTAGCAGCGTTATTCAGGGGGCTGAAGCTTTCTTT. Protein: CASSVIQGAEAFF.

The genes are TRBV28 and TRBJ1-1; no reliable D call. Trimming pared 4 bases from V and 1 base from J, leaving 7 bases between. The length of the CDR3 is 13 residues. Germline CDR1 is MDHEN and CDR2 is SYDVKM. CDR3: CASSYDTNTEAFF. The CDR3 DNA reads TGTGCCAGCAGTTATGACACGAACACTGAAGCTTTCTTT.

The chain links TRBV28 to TRBJ1-2, with D unresolved. From germline, CDR1 is MDHEN and CDR2 SYDVKM. The CDR3 is 11 residues long. With 4 bases removed from V and 4 bases from J, the gap between germline ends came to 4 bases. The CDR3 spells CASSSSYGYTF. The CDR3, as DNA: TGTGCCAGCAGTTCTTCCTATGGCTACACCTTC.